Listed below are T cell receptor beta chains from one sample, sequenced in a study of cytomegalovirus exposure and HLA in healthy donors. The assay was immunoSEQ multiplex PCR, and TCRdb's table has in-frame clones only and misses some. The table has 90,000 to 150,000 clones, around three quarters seen once. Sequencing was carried out using PBMCs. These receptors originate from a human donor in good health. CDR3s include the opening cysteine and the closing phenylalanine or tryptophan. The order of the fields is J gene, clone size, D gene, V gene, CDR3 protein, CDR3 DNA. A D gene is named only where the DNA matches it firmly. Not every row has a clone size; where given, it reads once, few, many or a size class.

>TRBJ2-7|NA|NA|TRBV5-1
CASSLGQNYEQYF
TGCGCCAGCAGCTTGGGGCAGAACTACGAGCAGTACTTC
>TRBJ1-1|once|TRBD1|TRBV15
CATSREGQVGTEAFF
TGTGCCACCAGCAGAGAGGGACAGGTGGGGACTGAAGCTTTCTTT
>TRBJ2-7|NA|TRBD1|TRBV19
CASRKTGQGINEQYF
TGTGCCAGTAGGAAAACGGGACAGGGGATTAACGAGCAGTACTTC
>TRBJ2-2|NA|TRBD1|TRBV2
CASSGTGVSGELFF
TGTGCCAGCAGCGGGACAGGGGTTAGCGGGGAGCTGTTTTTT
>TRBJ2-7|few|NA|TRBV19
CASSDPSGAGSYEQYF
TGTGCCAGTAGCGACCCCTCCGGAGCGGGCTCCTACGAGCAGTACTTC
>TRBJ1-1|once|NA|TRBV6-6
CASRYTTGTNTEAFF
TGTGCCAGCAGGTATACTACAGGGACGAACACTGAAGCTTTCTTT
>TRBJ2-7|NA|NA|TRBV7-9
CSSSSASEAYEQYF
TGTTCCAGCAGCTCAGCCTCGGAAGCGTACGAGCAGTACTTC
>TRBJ2-1|few|TRBD2|TRBV5-6
CASSGLDYEQFF
TGTGCCAGCAGCGGACTAGACTATGAGCAGTTCTTC
>TRBJ1-3|NA|NA|TRBV9
CASSPETGNTIYF
TGTGCCAGCAGCCCCGAAACAGGAAACACCATATATTTT
>TRBJ2-7|NA|TRBD1|TRBV27
CASRPPRTGGGSYEQYF
TGTGCCAGCCGTCCGCCCCGAACAGGGGGCGGATCCTACGAGCAGTACTTC
>TRBJ2-1|NA|TRBD2|TRBV5-1
CASSPPGLVNEQFF
TGCGCCAGCAGCCCTCCGGGACTAGTCAATGAGCAGTTCTTC
>TRBJ2-1|NA|NA|TRBV7-9
CASSLAGSPQNEQFF
TGTGCCAGCAGCCTGGCCGGGTCCCCACAAAATGAGCAGTTCTTC
>TRBJ1-2|NA|NA|TRBV11-1
CASSVATGSRERRYTF
TGTGCCAGCAGCGTAGCGACCGGGAGCAGGGAACGTCGCTACACCTTC
>TRBJ1-2|NA|NA|TRBV5-1
CASSLDRINYGYTF
TGCGCCAGCAGCTTGGACAGGATTAACTATGGCTACACCTTC
>TRBJ2-1|few|NA|TRBV28
CASSPPTGRSGNEQFF
TGTGCCAGCAGCCCCCCAACAGGGCGGTCAGGGAATGAGCAGTTCTTC
>TRBJ2-7|NA|TRBD2|TRBV5-1
CASSFSLAGGTAYEQYF
TGCGCCAGCAGCTTTTCACTAGCGGGAGGGACCGCCTACGAGCAGTACTTC
>TRBJ2-1|NA|TRBD2|TRBV10-1
CASSRTSGKVNEQFF
TGCGCCAGCAGTCGAACTAGCGGGAAGGTGAATGAGCAGTTCTTC
>TRBJ2-2|NA|NA|TRBV25-1
CASSFTRNTGELFF
TGTGCCAGCAGTTTCACACGGAACACCGGGGAGCTGTTTTTT
>TRBJ1-1|NA|NA|TRBV6-1
CASSLRGGDTEAFF
TGTGCCAGCAGCCTACGGGGGGGGGACACTGAAGCTTTCTTT
>TRBJ2-1|NA|TRBD1|TRBV5-1
CASSLGTGEGNEQFF
TGCGCCAGCAGCTTAGGGACAGGGGAAGGGAATGAGCAGTTCTTC
>TRBJ1-4|NA|TRBD1|TRBV4-2
CASSTTNRGRDEKLFF
TGTGCCAGCAGCACTACTAACAGGGGGAGAGATGAAAAACTGTTTTTT
>TRBJ1-1|NA|NA|TRBV7-8
CASSLAQNTEAFF
TGTGCCAGCAGCTTAGCTCAGAACACTGAAGCTTTCTTT
>TRBJ2-5|NA|NA|TRBV28
CASSPNRILQETQYF
TGTGCCAGCAGTCCCAATCGAATACTCCAAGAGACCCAGTACTTC
>TRBJ2-7|NA|NA|TRBV5-6
CASNQLRAGDTYEQYF
TGTGCCAGCAACCAGCTGAGGGCAGGGGATACCTACGAGCAGTACTTC
>TRBJ2-1|few|TRBD2|TRBV11-2
CASSSGTSAGEQFF
TGTGCCAGCAGCTCCGGGACTAGCGCTGGTGAGCAGTTCTTC
>TRBJ1-1|few|TRBD1|TRBV2
CASLSRTGRNTEAFF
TGTGCCAGCCTCTCCCGGACAGGGCGGAACACTGAAGCTTTCTTT
>TRBJ2-7|NA|TRBD1|TRBV5-6
CASSFGTGSYEQYF
TGTGCCAGCAGCTTCGGGACAGGGTCCTACGAGCAGTACTTC